This T cell receptor (beta chain) was sequenced during a study of glioma-infiltrating T cells after dendritic cell vaccination. Time point noted: after dendritic cell vaccination, including at tumor progression/relapse. TCRdb's copy holds only in-frame clones and misses some; the assay was immunoSEQ multiplex PCR. The sample shows about 82,000 clones, around 83% of them seen only once. The trim removed 5 bases at V and 5 bases at J, leaving 3 bases unmatched. The CDR3 is 13 residues long. CDR1 is LNHDA and CDR2 is SQIVND in the germline V gene (reference sequence). This chain uses TRBV19 with TRBJ1-5; 7 bases align to TRBD1. The clonotype comes from a human donor with glioblastoma. This specimen consisted of blood, obtained after dendritic cell vaccination. CDR3 amino acids: CASSHRGDQPQHF. The CDR3, as DNA: TGTGCCAGTAGTCACAGGGGTGATCAGCCCCAGCATTTT.